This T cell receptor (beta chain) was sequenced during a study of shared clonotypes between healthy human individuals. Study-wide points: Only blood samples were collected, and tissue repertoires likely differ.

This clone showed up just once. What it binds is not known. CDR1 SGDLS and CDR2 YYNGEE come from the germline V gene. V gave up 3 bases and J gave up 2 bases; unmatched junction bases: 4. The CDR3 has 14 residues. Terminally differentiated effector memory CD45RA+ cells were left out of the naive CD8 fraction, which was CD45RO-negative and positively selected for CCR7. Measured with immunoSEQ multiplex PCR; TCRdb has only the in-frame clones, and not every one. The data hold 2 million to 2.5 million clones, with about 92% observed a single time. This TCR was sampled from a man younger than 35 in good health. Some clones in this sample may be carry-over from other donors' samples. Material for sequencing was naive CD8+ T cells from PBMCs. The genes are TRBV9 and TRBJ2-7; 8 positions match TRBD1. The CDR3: CASSEDRETYEQYF. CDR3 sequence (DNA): TGTGCCAGCAGCGAGGACAGGGAAACCTACGAGCAGTACTTC.